This T cell receptor (beta chain) was recovered during a study of blood T cell repertoires in COVID-19. Study-level background: Whether acute or convalescent, the COVID-19 samples came from the United States, Italy and Spain.

Cohort placement rested on clinical history that participants reported themselves. During the 2 weeks before they entered the study, exposed participants had met someone with a PCR-confirmed or clinician-diagnosed COVID-19 case. This CDR3 has 16 amino acids. Trimming took 4 bases from V and 0 from J; bases not matched to a gene: 7. From germline, CDR1 is SGHVS and CDR2 FQNEAQ. Profiled with immunoSEQ multiplex PCR; TCRdb holds only in-frame clones, not every one. The repertoire holds roughly 400,000 clones, with 88% as singletons. The chain couples TRBV7-8 to TRBJ2-3; 7 bases map to TRBD2. Material for sequencing was PBMCs or T cells enriched from blood (not recorded which). The clonotype comes from a woman younger than 30 who had been exposed to COVID-19. The CDR3 coding sequence is TGTGCCAGCAGCTCCCCCGGGAGGTCTAGCACAGATACGCAGTATTTT. This gives the protein CASSSPGRSSTDTQYF.